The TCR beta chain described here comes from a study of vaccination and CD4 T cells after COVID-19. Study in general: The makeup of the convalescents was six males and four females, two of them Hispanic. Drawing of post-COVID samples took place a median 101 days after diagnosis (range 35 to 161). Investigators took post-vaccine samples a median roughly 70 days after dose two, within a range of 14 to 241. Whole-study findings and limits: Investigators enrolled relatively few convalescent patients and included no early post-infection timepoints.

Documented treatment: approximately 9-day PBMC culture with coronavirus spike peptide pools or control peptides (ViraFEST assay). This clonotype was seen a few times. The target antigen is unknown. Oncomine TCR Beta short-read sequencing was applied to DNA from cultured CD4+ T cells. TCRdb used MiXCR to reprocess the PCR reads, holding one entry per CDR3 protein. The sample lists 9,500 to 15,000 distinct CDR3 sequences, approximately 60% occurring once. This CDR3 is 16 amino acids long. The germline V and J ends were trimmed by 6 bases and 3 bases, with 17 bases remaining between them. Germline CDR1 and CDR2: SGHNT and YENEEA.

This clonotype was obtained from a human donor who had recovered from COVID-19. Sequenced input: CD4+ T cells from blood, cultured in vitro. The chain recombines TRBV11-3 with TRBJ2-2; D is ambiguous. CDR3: CASSVSGRRDTGELFF. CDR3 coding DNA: TGTGCCAGCAGTGTTTCGGGCAGAAGAGACACCGGGGAGCTGTTTTTT.